A selection of T cell receptor beta chains follows, all from one sample in a study of cytomegalovirus exposure and HLA in healthy donors. TCRdb keeps only in-frame clones here, not all; method: immunoSEQ multiplex PCR. The sample lists under 250,000 clones, approximately 82% occurring once. Material for sequencing was PBMCs. These receptors came from a woman aged 45-65 years in good health and CMV-seropositive. The CDR3 runs from the conserved cysteine through the conserved F or W. A D gene is named only where the DNA matches it firmly. Not all rows give a size; the values are once, few, many and, for expanded clones, a class.

j_call	clone_size	d_call	v_call	cdr3_aa	cdr3_nt
TRBJ2-2	.	.	TRBV7-9	CASSRTGTGELFF	TGTGCCAGCAGCAGAACCGGGACCGGGGAGCTGTTTTTT
TRBJ2-7	.	TRBD1	TRBV18	CASSPATGPYEQYF	TGTGCCAGCTCACCGGCGACAGGGCCCTACGAGCAGTACTTC
TRBJ1-2	.	.	TRBV6-6	CASSSNYGYTF	TGTGCCAGCAGTTCAAACTATGGCTACACCTTC
TRBJ2-1	once	TRBD2	TRBV4-1	CASSQDPRGGYNEQFF	TGCGCCAGCAGCCAAGATCCACGGGGGGGGTACAATGAGCAGTTCTTC
TRBJ1-6	once	.	TRBV6-5	CASSNGSPLHF	TGTGCCAGCAGTAACGGTTCACCCCTCCACTTT
TRBJ1-2	.	TRBD1	TRBV29-1	CSVEGQTYGYTF	TGCAGCGTCGAGGGACAGACCTATGGCTACACCTTC
TRBJ1-1	.	.	TRBV6-5	CASSYSGGRNTEAFF	TGTGCCAGCAGTTACTCGGGAGGAAGGAACACTGAAGCTTTCTTT
TRBJ1-5	once	.	TRBV19	CASSIQGNDQPQHF	TGTGCCAGTAGTATACAGGGGAACGATCAGCCCCAGCATTTT
TRBJ1-1	few	.	TRBV5-1	CASSLAGEAFF	TGCGCCAGCAGCTTGGCCGGTGAAGCTTTCTTT
TRBJ1-1	.	.	TRBV27	CASRRGVMNTEAFF	TGTGCCAGCAGGCGGGGGGTGATGAACACTGAAGCTTTCTTT
TRBJ2-7	.	TRBD1	TRBV19	CASKKGALYEQYF	TGTGCCAGCAAGAAGGGGGCTCTCTACGAGCAGTACTTC
TRBJ2-1	.	TRBD1	TRBV5-4	CASSLVGQFNEQFF	TGTGCCAGCAGCTTGGTGGGACAGTTCAATGAGCAGTTCTTC
TRBJ1-3	.	.	TRBV9	CASSVTPAGNTIYF	TGTGCCAGCAGCGTAACACCCGCTGGAAACACCATATATTTT
TRBJ1-5	once	.	TRBV4-2	CASSQEMGQGHQPQHF	TGTGCCAGCAGCCAAGAAATGGGGCAGGGGCATCAGCCCCAGCATTTT
TRBJ2-2	.	.	TRBV27	CASSSSLAFGELFF	TGTGCCAGCAGTTCCTCCCTGGCTTTCGGGGAGCTGTTTTTT
TRBJ1-5	.	.	TRBV27	CASSLGGAVRNQPQHF	TGTGCCAGCAGTTTGGGTGGGGCAGTGCGCAATCAGCCCCAGCATTTT